Listed below are T cell receptor beta chains from one sample, sequenced in a study of technical replicates of blood from several donors. Assay: immunoSEQ multiplex PCR; the TCRdb copy retains only in-frame clones and omits some. The sample lists roughly 62,000 clones, 91% occurring once. The specimen was PBMCs. The source of these receptors is a human donor in good health. Some clones in this sample may be carry-over from other donors' samples. Each CDR3 is given with its conserved first and last residue.

cdr3_length: 13; v_call: TRBV29-1; cdr3_aa: CSVEAPGRTEAFF
cdr3_length: 15; v_call: TRBV19; cdr3_aa: CASTKDRVGNQPQHF
cdr3_length: 17; v_call: TRBV27; cdr3_aa: CASSLSLTGGWGTEAFF
cdr3_length: 14; v_call: TRBV4-1; cdr3_aa: CASSQDGGVWGYTF
cdr3_length: 13; v_call: TRBV10-3; cdr3_aa: CAISPSKQETQYF
cdr3_length: 16; v_call: TRBV9; cdr3_aa: CASSVAFRWRRQPQHF
cdr3_length: 13; v_call: TRBV29-1; cdr3_aa: CSVLEGGGWGYTF
cdr3_length: 12; v_call: TRBV7-3; cdr3_aa: CASSVRGDTQYF
cdr3_length: 12; v_call: TRBV2; cdr3_aa: CASARDNQPQHF
cdr3_length: 15; v_call: TRBV13; cdr3_aa: CASSFVWGGRYEQFF
cdr3_length: 15; v_call: TRBV4-3; cdr3_aa: CASSQEREAPYEQYF
cdr3_length: 14; v_call: TRBV5-6; cdr3_aa: CASSLRQGKYGYTF
cdr3_length: 13; v_call: TRBV6-6; cdr3_aa: CASRVGEANIQYF
cdr3_length: 16; v_call: TRBV5-1; cdr3_aa: CASSLAGGPSTDTQYF
cdr3_length: 14; v_call: TRBV5-6; cdr3_aa: CASSLAGLEETQYF
cdr3_length: 16; v_call: TRBV28; cdr3_aa: CASSYAAHRGNTEAFF
cdr3_length: 13; v_call: TRBV19; cdr3_aa: CASSIGALTEQFF
cdr3_length: 15; v_call: TRBV4-1; cdr3_aa: CASSQGWTGQLVAFF
cdr3_length: 14; v_call: TRBV19; cdr3_aa: CASSSLGYQETQYF
cdr3_length: 15; v_call: TRBV5-1; cdr3_aa: CASSLEGTNTGELFF
cdr3_length: 14; v_call: TRBV6-1; cdr3_aa: CASTLLGGDEKLFF
cdr3_length: 15; v_call: TRBV11-2; cdr3_aa: CASSLAGEGGNTIYF
cdr3_length: 16; v_call: TRBV11-2; cdr3_aa: CASSLFGSGITDTQYF
cdr3_length: 14; v_call: TRBV5-4; cdr3_aa: CASRAKGQGYEQYF
cdr3_length: 14; v_call: TRBV7-2; cdr3_aa: CASSLTRLNEKLFF
cdr3_length: 14; v_call: TRBV5-6; cdr3_aa: CASSTDREWSEAFF
cdr3_length: 13; v_call: TRBV4-1; cdr3_aa: CASSQVENYGYTF
cdr3_length: 18; v_call: TRBV4-3; cdr3_aa: CASSQEPGTTLRNSPLHF
cdr3_length: 13; v_call: TRBV29-1; cdr3_aa: CSVEGQGNYGYTF
cdr3_length: 15; v_call: TRBV4-3; cdr3_aa: CASSQDGGSSDEQFF
cdr3_length: 13; v_call: TRBV19; cdr3_aa: CASSIRQGEGGFF
cdr3_length: 15; v_call: TRBV30; cdr3_aa: CAWAPTRGLMGELFF
cdr3_length: 16; v_call: TRBV7-2; cdr3_aa: CASSSGTGGSWEKLFF
cdr3_length: 17; v_call: TRBV1; cdr3_aa: CTSSQDKPGSSYNEQFF
cdr3_length: 13; v_call: TRBV6-5; cdr3_aa: CASSLGAYNEQFF
cdr3_length: 15; v_call: TRBV11-2; cdr3_aa: CASSLARDTLPGEYF
cdr3_length: 16; v_call: TRBV4-3; cdr3_aa: CASSVDFPGINEKLFF
cdr3_length: 15; v_call: TRBV9; cdr3_aa: CASSVVAGGGETQYF
cdr3_length: 15; v_call: TRBV13; cdr3_aa: CASRTQGAGGNTIYF
cdr3_length: 17; v_call: TRBV11-1; cdr3_aa: CASSPPGAASGSDTQYF
cdr3_length: 11; v_call: TRBV2; cdr3_aa: CASIANYGYTF
cdr3_length: 14; v_call: TRBV5-4; cdr3_aa: CASSLPGLASEQFF
cdr3_length: 12; v_call: TRBV29-1; cdr3_aa: CSVETGGYEQYF
cdr3_length: 19; v_call: TRBV11-2; cdr3_aa: CASSLNGGSMAAGANVLTF
cdr3_length: 13; v_call: TRBV5-4; cdr3_aa: CASSQQGARVEYF